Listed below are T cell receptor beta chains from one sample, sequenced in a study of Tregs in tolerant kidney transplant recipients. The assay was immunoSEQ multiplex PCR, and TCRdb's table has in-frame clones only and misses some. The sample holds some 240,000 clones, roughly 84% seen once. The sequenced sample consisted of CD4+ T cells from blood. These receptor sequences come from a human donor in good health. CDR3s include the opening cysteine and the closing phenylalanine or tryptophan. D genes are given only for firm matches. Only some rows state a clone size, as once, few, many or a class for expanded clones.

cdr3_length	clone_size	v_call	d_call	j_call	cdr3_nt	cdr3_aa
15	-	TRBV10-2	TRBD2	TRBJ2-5	TGCGCCAGCAGTGAGCCGGGACTAGGGCAAGAGACCCAGTACTTC	CASSEPGLGQETQYF
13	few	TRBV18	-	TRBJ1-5	TGTGCCAGCTCACCGGGGCAGGATCAGCCCCAGCATTTT	CASSPGQDQPQHF
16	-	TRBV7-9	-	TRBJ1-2	TGTGCCAGCAGCTTAGTAAAGGAGGGATCCCACTATGGCTACACCTTC	CASSLVKEGSHYGYTF
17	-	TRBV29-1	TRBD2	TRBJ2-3	TGCAGCGTTGAAGACCCTGGACTAGCGGGAGGGCCGGGTACGCAGTATTTT	CSVEDPGLAGGPGTQYF
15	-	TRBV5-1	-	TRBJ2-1	TGCGCCAGCAGCTTGAGCTCCAGGGACTACAATGAGCAGTTCTTC	CASSLSSRDYNEQFF
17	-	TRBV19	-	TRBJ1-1	TGTGCCAGTAGTATACGAAGGGGCGAGAATTTGCACACTGAAGCTTTCTTT	CASSIRRGENLHTEAFF
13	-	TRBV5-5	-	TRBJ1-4	TGTGCCAGCAGCTTGAATCTTTATGAAAAACTGTTTTTT	CASSLNLYEKLFF
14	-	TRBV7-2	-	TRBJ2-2	TGTGCCAGCAGCTTTAACGGTAACACCGGGGAGCTGTTTTTT	CASSFNGNTGELFF
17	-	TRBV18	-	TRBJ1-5	TGTGCCAGCTCTCCGCAGGGCCCGGTGGGGCAATCACCCGACCAGCATTTT	CASSPQGPVGQSPDQHF
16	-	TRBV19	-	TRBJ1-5	TGTGCCAGTAGTAAGTTTGGGGAAGGGGGCAATCAGCCCCAGCATTTT	CASSKFGEGGNQPQHF
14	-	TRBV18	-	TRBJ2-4	TGTGCCAGCTCAAGAGACAGAGCCAAAAACATTCAGTACTTC	CASSRDRAKNIQYF
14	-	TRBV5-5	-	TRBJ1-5	TGTGCCAGCAGCTTGCTCTGGGAAGGGCAGCCCCAGCATTTT	CASSLLWEGQPQHF
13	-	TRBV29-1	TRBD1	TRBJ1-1	TGCAGCGTTGAGACAGGGGTTTCGACTGAAGCTTTCTTT	CSVETGVSTEAFF
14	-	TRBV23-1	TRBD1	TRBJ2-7	TGCGCCAGCAGTCGACGGACAGGGGTTTACGAGCAGTACTTC	CASSRRTGVYEQYF
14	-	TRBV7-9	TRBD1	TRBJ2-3	TGTGCCAGCGGCCGGGACAGGGCGACAGATACGCAGTATTTT	CASGRDRATDTQYF
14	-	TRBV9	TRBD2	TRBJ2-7	TGTGCCAGCAGCGCAAGCGGGGGCTCCTACGAGCAGTACTTC	CASSASGGSYEQYF
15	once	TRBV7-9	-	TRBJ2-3	TGTGCCAGCAGCTTAGCGCTAGCGACGACCTCAGGGCAGTATTTT	CASSLALATTSGQYF
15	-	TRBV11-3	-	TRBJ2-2	TGTGCCAGCAGCTTGAGGGCGCAGGACACCGGGGAGCTGTTTTTT	CASSLRAQDTGELFF
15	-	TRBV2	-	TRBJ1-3	TGTGCCAGCAGTGAAAGAGGAACCTCTGGAAACACCATATATTTT	CASSERGTSGNTIYF
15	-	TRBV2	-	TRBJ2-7	TGTGCCAGCAGTCCACAGGCGTACCCAACCTACGAGCAGTACTTC	CASSPQAYPTYEQYF
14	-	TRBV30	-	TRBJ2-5	TGTGCCTGGTCCCGGACAGTAACAAGAGCGACCCAGTACTTC	CAWSRTVTRATQYF
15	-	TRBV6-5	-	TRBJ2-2	TGTGCCAGCAGCTATGGGCAGGGTGGGACCGGGGAGCTGTTTTTT	CASSYGQGGTGELFF
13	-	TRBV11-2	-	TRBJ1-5	TGTGCCAGCAGCTTCAGGGGCAATCAGCCCCAGCATTTT	CASSFRGNQPQHF
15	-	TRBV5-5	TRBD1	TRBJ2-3	TGTGCCAGCAGCCACAGGGGGCTTGGCACAGATACGCAGTATTTT	CASSHRGLGTDTQYF
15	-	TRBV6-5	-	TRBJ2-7	TGTGCCAGCAGCCGGGACTGGAGGGGGTCCTACGAGCAGTACTTC	CASSRDWRGSYEQYF
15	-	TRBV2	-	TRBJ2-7	TGTGCCAGCACCCTCATTGGGACCGTTGCCTACGAGCAGTACTTC	CASTLIGTVAYEQYF
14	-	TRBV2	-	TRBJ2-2	TGTGCCAGCAGTGAAGCGACCAGCACCGGGGAGCTGTTTTTT	CASSEATSTGELFF
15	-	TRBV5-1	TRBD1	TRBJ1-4	TGCGCCAGCAGCTTGCCGACAGGGGGAGGTGAAAAACTGTTTTTT	CASSLPTGGGEKLFF
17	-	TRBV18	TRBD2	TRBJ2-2	TGTGCCAGCTCACGCGGACTAGCGGGAGCGAACACCGGGGAGCTGTTTTTT	CASSRGLAGANTGELFF
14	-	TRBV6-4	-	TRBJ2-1	TGTGCCAGCAGCCCCAGGGGCCCCTACAATGAGCAGTTCTTC	CASSPRGPYNEQFF
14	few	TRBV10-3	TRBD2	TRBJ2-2	TGTGCCATCAGTGACGCGGGAGACACCGGGGAGCTGTTTTTT	CAISDAGDTGELFF
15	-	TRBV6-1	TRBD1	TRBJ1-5	TGTGCCAGCGGGGAGGACAGGGGGCGGAGGCAGCCCCAGCATTTT	CASGEDRGRRQPQHF
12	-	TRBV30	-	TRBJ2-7	TGTGCCTGGAGTGAGAGCTCCTACGAGCAGTACTTC	CAWSESSYEQYF
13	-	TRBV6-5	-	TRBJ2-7	TGTGCCAGCAGCGCTACTCAGCGTCACGAGCAGTACTTC	CASSATQRHEQYF
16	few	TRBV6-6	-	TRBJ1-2	TGTGCCAGCAGTTACTCCGCCACAGGGCCTTACTATGGCTACACCTTC	CASSYSATGPYYGYTF
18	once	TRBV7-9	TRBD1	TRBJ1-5	TGTGCCAGCAGCTCGACCCAGGACAGGGGGTTTAGCAATCAGCCCCAGCATTTT	CASSSTQDRGFSNQPQHF
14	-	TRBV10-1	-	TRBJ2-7	TGCGCCAGCAGTGAGTCGATACTAGCCTACGAGCAGTACTTC	CASSESILAYEQYF
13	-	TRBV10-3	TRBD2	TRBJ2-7	TGTGCCATCACGCCCAGCGGGGGCGGCGAGCAGTACTTC	CAITPSGGGEQYF
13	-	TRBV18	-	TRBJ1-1	TGTGCCAGCTCATCGGGACGGGACACTGAAGCTTTCTTT	CASSSGRDTEAFF
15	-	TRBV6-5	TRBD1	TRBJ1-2	TGTGCCAGCAGTTACTCGGGCAGGGGGCAAGTTGGCTACACCTTC	CASSYSGRGQVGYTF
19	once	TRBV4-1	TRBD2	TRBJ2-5	TGCGCCAGCAGCCCCCGGGTAGCGGGAGTACCCCTTCCGAAAGAGACCCAGTACTTC	CASSPRVAGVPLPKETQYF
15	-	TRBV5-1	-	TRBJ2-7	TGCGCCAGCAGCTTGCTTCGAACCGGGACCTACGAGCAGTACTTC	CASSLLRTGTYEQYF
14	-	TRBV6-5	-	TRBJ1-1	TGTGCCAGCAGTGTGAGCAGCACTAACACTGAAGCTTTCTTT	CASSVSSTNTEAFF
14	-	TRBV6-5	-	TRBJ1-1	TGTGCCAGCAGTTACCGGAGAGGGAACACTGAAGCTTTCTTT	CASSYRRGNTEAFF
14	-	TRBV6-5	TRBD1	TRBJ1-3	TGTGCCAGCACCAGGGGGACATCTGGAAACACCATATATTTT	CASTRGTSGNTIYF
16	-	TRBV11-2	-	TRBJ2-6	TGTGCCAGCAGCCGAATGAAGGGGGCTGGGGCCAACGTCCTGACTTTC	CASSRMKGAGANVLTF
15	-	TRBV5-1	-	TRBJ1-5	TGCGCCAGCAGCCGGGACACCAATAGCAATCAGCCCCAGCATTTT	CASSRDTNSNQPQHF
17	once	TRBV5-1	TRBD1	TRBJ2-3	TGCGCCAGCAGCTTGGCGGGGACAGTTTCTAGCACAGATACGCAGTATTTT	CASSLAGTVSSTDTQYF
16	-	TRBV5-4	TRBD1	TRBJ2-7	TGTGCCAGCAGCCAACCTCCGGGACAGGGGGCCGACGAGCAGTACTTC	CASSQPPGQGADEQYF
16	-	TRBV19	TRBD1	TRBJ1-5	TGTGCCAGTAACTACGACAGGGCTCAACATTATCAGCCCCAGCATTTT	CASNYDRAQHYQPQHF
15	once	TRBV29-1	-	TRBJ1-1	TGCAGCGTTGAAGATCCGCGGCAGGGTACCACTGAAGCTTTCTTT	CSVEDPRQGTTEAFF
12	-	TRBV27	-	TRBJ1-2	TGTGCCAGCAGTTCACAGAACTATGGCTACACCTTC	CASSSQNYGYTF
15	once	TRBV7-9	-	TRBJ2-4	TGTGCCAGCAGCCGGGAGGGGGCGACCAAAAACATTCAGTACTTC	CASSREGATKNIQYF
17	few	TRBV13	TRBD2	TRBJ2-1	TGTGCCAGCAGCTCCCGCCTCCAGCGGGAGGGCTTAGATGAGCAGTTCTTC	CASSSRLQREGLDEQFF